Reported below is one T cell receptor beta chain. Antigen specificity is unknown. This record comes from a study of cytomegalovirus exposure and HLA in healthy donors. Overall study context: HLA-typed donors contributed some 85 million unique TCRs, which were held in an early data release.

The PCR made use of 60 Vbeta and 13 Jbeta primers. Profiled with immunoSEQ multiplex PCR; TCRdb holds only in-frame clones, not every one. The sample holds more than 150,000 clones; 65% to 80% are singletons and the top ten take around 2.3%. Germline CDR1 is MNHEY and CDR2 is SMNVEV (reference sequence). The length of the CDR3 is 13 residues. Trimming pared 5 bases from V and 4 bases from J, leaving 11 bases between. Study-wide results and caveats: Analysis was performed later, and it showed HLA-associated TCR beta chains to be more clonally expanded than equally common others.

The V and J genes are TRBV27 and TRBJ1-1, with D possibly TRBD1 on 5 matching bases. The sequencing input was PBMCs. The sequence derives from a woman aged 25 to 39 in good health and CMV-seropositive. CDR3 bases: TGTGCCAGCAGTCTCAGGGTTAGCACTGAAGCTTTCTTT. Translating gives CASSLRVSTEAFF.